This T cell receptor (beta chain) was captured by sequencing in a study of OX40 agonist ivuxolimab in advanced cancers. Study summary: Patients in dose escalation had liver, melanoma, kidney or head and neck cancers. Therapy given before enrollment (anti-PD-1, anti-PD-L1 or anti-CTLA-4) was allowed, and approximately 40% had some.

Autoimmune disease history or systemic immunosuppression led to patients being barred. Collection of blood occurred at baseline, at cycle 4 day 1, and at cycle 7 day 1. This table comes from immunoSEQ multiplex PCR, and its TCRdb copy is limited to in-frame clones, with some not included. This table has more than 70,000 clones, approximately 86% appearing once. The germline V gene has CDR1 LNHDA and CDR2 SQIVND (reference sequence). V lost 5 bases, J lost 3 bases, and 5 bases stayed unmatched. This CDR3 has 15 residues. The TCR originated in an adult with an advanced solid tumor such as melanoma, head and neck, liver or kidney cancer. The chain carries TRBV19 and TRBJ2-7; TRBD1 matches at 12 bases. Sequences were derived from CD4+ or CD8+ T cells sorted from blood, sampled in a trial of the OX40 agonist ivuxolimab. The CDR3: CASSPRDRGLYEQYF. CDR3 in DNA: TGTGCCAGTAGTCCACGGGACAGGGGGCTCTACGAGCAGTACTTC.